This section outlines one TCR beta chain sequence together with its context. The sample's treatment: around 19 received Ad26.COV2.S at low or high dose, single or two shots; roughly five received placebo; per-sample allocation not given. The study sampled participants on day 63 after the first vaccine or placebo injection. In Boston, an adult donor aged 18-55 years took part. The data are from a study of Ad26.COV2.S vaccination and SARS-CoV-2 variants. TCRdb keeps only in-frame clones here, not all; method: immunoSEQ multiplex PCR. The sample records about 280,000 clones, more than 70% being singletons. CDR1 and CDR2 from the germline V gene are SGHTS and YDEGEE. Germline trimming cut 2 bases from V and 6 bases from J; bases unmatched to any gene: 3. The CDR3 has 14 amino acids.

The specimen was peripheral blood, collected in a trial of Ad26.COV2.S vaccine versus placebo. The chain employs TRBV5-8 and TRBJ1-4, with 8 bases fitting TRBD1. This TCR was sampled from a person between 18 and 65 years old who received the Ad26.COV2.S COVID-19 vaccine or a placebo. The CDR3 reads CASSLWTGYEKLFF. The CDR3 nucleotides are TGTGCCAGCAGCTTATGGACAGGGTATGAAAAACTGTTTTTT.